This T cell receptor (beta chain) was obtained from a study of blood T cell repertoires in COVID-19. Measured with immunoSEQ multiplex PCR; TCRdb has only the in-frame clones, and not every one. The sample includes 300,000 to 450,000 clones, around nine tenths of them seen just once. The CDR3 totals 15 residues. Germline assignment: CDR1 SGHRS and CDR2 YFSETQ. The junction had 8 bases not matched to a gene; V was cut back by 2 bases and J by 6 bases. The genes are TRBV5-1 and TRBJ2-1; the match to TRBD2 covers 7 bases. This TCR was sampled from an older woman with COVID-19, enrolled during active disease. Sequences were obtained from peripheral blood. The CDR3 spells CASSFGTTGGNEQFF. The CDR3 coding sequence is TGCGCCAGCAGCTTCGGGACTACGGGGGGCAATGAGCAGTTCTTC.